Presented here are 3 T cell receptor beta chains from one specimen sequenced in a study of blood T cell repertoires in COVID-19. Data came from immunoSEQ multiplex PCR; TCRdb stores just in-frame clones and leaves some out. The sample includes tens of thousands of clones, approximately 80% of them seen just once. The specimen sequenced was peripheral blood. The receptor set was obtained from an elderly man with acute or convalescent COVID-19.

This clone was found a few times. The chain carries TRBV5-4 and TRBJ1-2; D gene unclear. Per the germline V gene, CDR1 is SGHNT and CDR2 is YYREEE (reference sequence). V was pared by 0 bases and J by 7 bases, with 10 bases between. The length of the CDR3 is 13 residues. The CDR3 DNA reads TGTGCCAGCAGCTTGGCGGCAGGCAGTGGCTACACCTTC. It specifies CASSLAAGSGYTF.

This clone was detected only a few times. The chain couples TRBV18 to TRBJ1-1; TRBD1 aligns across 7 bases. V lost 0 bases and J lost 3; bases outside the gene matches: 10. The V gene's germline CDR1 is KGHSH and CDR2 LQKENI. This CDR3 has 17 amino acids. CDR3 in DNA: TGTGCCAGCTCACCACCGAAGGGCAGGGGGACGTACACTGAAGCTTTCTTT. Translation: CASSPPKGRGTYTEAFF.

This clone was recorded only once. This sequence joins TRBV28 and TRBJ2-1, with D perhaps matching TRBD2 (6 bases). Germline V gene lookup returns CDR1 MDHEN and CDR2 SYDVKM. Trimming cost V 10 bases and J 0 bases, with 22 bases left between them. The CDR3 contains 17 residues. CDR3 nucleotides: TGTGCCACCAAAGCATGGGGGGTCCAGAGCTCCTACAATGAGCAGTTCTTC. Its translation is CATKAWGVQSSYNEQFF.